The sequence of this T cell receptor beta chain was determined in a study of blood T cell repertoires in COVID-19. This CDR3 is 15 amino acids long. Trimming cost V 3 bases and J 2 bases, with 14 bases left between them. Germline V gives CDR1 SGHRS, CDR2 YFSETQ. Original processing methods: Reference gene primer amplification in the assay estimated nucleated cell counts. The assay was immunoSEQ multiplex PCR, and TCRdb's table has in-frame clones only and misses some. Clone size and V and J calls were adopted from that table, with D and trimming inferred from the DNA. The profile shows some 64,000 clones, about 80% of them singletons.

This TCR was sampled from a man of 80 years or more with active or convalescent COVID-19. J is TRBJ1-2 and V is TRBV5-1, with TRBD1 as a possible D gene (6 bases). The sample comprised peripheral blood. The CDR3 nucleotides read TGCGCCAGCAGCTCACAACAGGGAACGAACTATGGCTACACCTTC. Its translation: CASSSQQGTNYGYTF.